What follows is one TCR beta chain and its context. These data belong to a study of blood T cell repertoires in COVID-19. About the study: Sources were T cells, B-cell-depleted T cells, or PBMCs; the material itself was cDNA or gDNA.

Source study methods: For nucleated cells, counts were estimated from reference gene primer amplification. The table came from immunoSEQ multiplex PCR; TCRdb's copy has only in-frame clones and leaves some out. V and J calls and clone size follow that table, whereas D and trimming were derived from the DNA. In the table there are 140,000 to 150,000 clones, 84% of which are singletons. The germline V gene has CDR1 SGHRS and CDR2 YFSETQ. This CDR3 comprises 14 residues. V shed 4 bases and J shed 4 bases, with 14 bases lying between them. The cohort comprised adults aged 18 to 89 years residing in about two dozen US areas. No more than 2 weeks before study entry, exposed participants had met a case of COVID-19.

The chain recombines TRBV5-1 with TRBJ2-5; maybe TRBD2 (6 bases). The sequencing sample was made of PBMCs or T cells enriched from blood (not recorded which). This TCR derives from a woman aged 50 to 65 who had been exposed to COVID-19. The CDR3 DNA follows: TGCGCCAGCAGCGTGGAGGGGCGGCGAGAGACCCAGTACTTC. It codes for CASSVEGRRETQYF. Complete variable domain (other parts from reference TRBV5-1 and TRBJ2-5): KAGVTQTPRYLIKTRGQQVTLSCSPISGHRSVSWYQQTPGQGLQFLFEYFSETQRNKGNFPGRFSGRQFSNSRSEMNVSTLELGDSALYLCASSVEGRRETQYFGPGTRLLVL.